This TCR beta chain came from a study of neurological immune-mediated disorders. The CDR3 contains 13 residues. V was clipped by 7 bases and J by 1 base, with 10 bases between them. Germline assignment: CDR1 LGHNA and CDR2 YSLEER. The cDNA was synthesized by means of template-switch 5'RACE, which was carried out with 10-nucleotide random UMIs. Every sequencing run produced over 200 million TCR-beta sequences that came from 15-18 subjects. TCRdb fed the 5' RACE reads into MiXCR, producing one record per CDR3 protein. The sample has more than 20,000 distinct CDR3 sequences; more than 2% are singletons. This clonotype was counted ten times or more. This may arise from a read error, as a much more abundant clone is one base away.

This TCR came from a woman in her forties or fifties with multiple sclerosis. The rearrangement links TRBV4-3 to TRBJ1-1; D not certain. Material for sequencing was PBMCs. DNA for the CDR3: TGCGCCAGCACCGGAAAGCAGAACACTGAAGCTTTCTTT. It translates to CASTGKQNTEAFF.